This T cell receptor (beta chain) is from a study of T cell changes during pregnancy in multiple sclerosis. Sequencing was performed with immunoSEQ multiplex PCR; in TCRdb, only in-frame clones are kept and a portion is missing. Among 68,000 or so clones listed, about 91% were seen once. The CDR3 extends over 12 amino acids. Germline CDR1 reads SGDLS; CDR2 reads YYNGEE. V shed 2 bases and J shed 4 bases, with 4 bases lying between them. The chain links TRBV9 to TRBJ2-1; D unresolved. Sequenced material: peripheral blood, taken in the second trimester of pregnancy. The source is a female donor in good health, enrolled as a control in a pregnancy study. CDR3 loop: CASSVSYNEQFF. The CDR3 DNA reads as TGTGCCAGCAGCGTGAGTTACAATGAGCAGTTCTTC.